This T cell receptor (beta chain) originates from a study of OX40 agonist ivuxolimab in advanced cancers. Study-wide results and caveats: In general, CD8+ T cells held more expanded clones than CD4+ did, on average.

Points on this clone: What it binds is unknown.

This CDR3 contains 15 residues. The germline gives CDR1 SGHNT, CDR2 YYREEE (reference sequence). V shed 0 bases, J shed 7 bases, and the junction held 5 bases outside the gene matches. Some clones are missing from TCRdb's copy, which holds only in-frame ones; the method was immunoSEQ multiplex PCR. The sample yields 79,000 or so clones, 85% seen once. The TCR comes from an adult with an advanced solid tumor such as melanoma, head and neck, liver or kidney cancer. The sample in question was CD4+ or CD8+ T cells sorted from blood, obtained in a trial of the OX40 agonist ivuxolimab. The chain uses TRBV5-4 and TRBJ2-1; 9 nucleotides match TRBD2. The CDR3 bases are TGTGCCAGCAGCTTGGTGCTAGCGGGAACTAATGAGCAGTTCTTC. Translating gives CASSLVLAGTNEQFF.